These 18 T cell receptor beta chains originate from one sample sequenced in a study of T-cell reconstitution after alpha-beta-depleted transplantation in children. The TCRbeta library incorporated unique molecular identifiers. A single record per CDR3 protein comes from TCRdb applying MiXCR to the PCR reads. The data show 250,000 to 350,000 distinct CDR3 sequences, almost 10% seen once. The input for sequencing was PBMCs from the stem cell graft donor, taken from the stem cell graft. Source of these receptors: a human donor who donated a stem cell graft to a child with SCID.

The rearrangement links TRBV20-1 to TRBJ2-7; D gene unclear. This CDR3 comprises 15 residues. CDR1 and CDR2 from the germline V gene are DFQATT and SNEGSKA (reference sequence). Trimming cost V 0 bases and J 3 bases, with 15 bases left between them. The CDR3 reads CSARDLIGVRYEQYF. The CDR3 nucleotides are TGCAGTGCTAGAGATCTTATTGGGGTCCGCTACGAGCAGTACTTC.

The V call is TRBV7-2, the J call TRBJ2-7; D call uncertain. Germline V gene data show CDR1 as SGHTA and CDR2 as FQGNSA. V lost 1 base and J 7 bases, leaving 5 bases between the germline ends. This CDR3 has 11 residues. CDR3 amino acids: CASSLGREQYF. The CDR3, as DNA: TGTGCCAGCAGCTTAGGGCGAGAGCAGTACTTC.

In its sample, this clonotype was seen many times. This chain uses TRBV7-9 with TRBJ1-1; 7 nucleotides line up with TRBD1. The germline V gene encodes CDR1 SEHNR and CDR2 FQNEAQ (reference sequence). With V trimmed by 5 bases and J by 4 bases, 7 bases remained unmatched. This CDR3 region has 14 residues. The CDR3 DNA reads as TGTGCCAGCAGCCCAGACAGGGTGAGCACTGAAGCTTTCTTT. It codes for CASSPDRVSTEAFF. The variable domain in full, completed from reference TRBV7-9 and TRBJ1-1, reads DTGVSQNPRHKITKRGQNVTFRCDPISEHNRLYWYRQTLGQGPEFLTYFQNEAQLEKSRLLSDRFSAERPKGSFSTLEIQRTEQGDSAMYLCASSPDRVSTEAFFGQGTRLTVV.

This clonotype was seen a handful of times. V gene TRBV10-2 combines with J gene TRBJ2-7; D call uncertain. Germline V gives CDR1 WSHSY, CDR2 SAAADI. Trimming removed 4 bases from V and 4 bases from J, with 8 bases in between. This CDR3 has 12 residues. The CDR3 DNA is TGCGCCAGCAGTGGAAACGATTACGAGCAGTACTTC. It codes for CASSGNDYEQYF.

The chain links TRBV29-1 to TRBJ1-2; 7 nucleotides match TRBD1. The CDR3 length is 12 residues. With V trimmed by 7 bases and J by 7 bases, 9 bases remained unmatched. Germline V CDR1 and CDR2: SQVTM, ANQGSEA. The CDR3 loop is CSGEAQGSGYTF. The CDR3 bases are TGCAGCGGGGAGGCACAGGGGTCTGGCTACACCTTC. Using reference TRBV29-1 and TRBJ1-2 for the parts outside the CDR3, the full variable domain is SAVISQKPSRDICQRGTSLTIQCQVDSQVTMMFWYRQQPGQSLTLIATANQGSEATYESGFVIDKFPISRPNLTFSTLTVSNMSPEDSSIYLCSGEAQGSGYTFGSGTRLTVV.

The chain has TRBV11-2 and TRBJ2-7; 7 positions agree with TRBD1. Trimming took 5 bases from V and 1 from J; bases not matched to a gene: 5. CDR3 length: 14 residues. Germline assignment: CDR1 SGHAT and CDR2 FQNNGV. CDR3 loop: CASSQGQLSYEQYF. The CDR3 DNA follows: TGTGCCAGCAGCCAGGGACAGTTGTCCTACGAGCAGTACTTC.

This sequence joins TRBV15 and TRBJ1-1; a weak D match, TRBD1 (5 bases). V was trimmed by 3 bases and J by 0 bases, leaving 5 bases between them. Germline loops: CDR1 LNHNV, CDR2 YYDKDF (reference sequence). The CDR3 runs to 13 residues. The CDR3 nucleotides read TGTGCCACCAGCAGGACAGTGAACACTGAAGCTTTCTTT. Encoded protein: CATSRTVNTEAFF.

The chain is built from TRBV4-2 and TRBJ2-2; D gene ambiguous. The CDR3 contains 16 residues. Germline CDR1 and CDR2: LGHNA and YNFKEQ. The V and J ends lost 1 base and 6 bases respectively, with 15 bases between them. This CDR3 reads CASSQALPEGPGELFF. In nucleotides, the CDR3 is TGTGCCAGCAGCCAAGCACTGCCAGAAGGTCCCGGGGAGCTGTTTTTT.

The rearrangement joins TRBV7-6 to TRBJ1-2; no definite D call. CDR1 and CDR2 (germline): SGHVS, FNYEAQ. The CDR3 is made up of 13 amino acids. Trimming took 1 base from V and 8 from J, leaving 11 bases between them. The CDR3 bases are TGTGCCAGCAGCTTAGAGGGCGCGGGGGGCTACACCTTC. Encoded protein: CASSLEGAGGYTF.

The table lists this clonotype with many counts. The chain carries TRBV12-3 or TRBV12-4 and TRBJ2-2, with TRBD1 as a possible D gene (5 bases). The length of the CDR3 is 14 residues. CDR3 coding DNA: TGTGTCGTGGACATGGGCCAGAACACCGGGGAGCTGTTTTTT. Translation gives CVVDMGQNTGELFF.

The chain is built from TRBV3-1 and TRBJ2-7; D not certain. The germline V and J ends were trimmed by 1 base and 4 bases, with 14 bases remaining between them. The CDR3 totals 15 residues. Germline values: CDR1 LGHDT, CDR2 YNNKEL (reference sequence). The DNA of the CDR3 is TGTGCCAGCAGCCAAGTTCCCAAACTGACGTACGAGCAGTACTTC. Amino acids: CASSQVPKLTYEQYF.

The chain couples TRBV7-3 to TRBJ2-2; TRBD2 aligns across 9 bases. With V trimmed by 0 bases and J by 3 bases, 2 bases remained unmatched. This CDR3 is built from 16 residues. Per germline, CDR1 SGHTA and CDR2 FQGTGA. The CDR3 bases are TGTGCCAGCAGCTTAACTAGCGGGGGTTACACCGGGGAGCTGTTTTTT. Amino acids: CASSLTSGGYTGELFF.

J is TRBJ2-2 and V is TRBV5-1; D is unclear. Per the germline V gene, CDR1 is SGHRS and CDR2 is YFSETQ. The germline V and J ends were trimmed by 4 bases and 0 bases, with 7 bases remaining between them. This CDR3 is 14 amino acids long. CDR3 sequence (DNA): TGCGCCAGCAGCCCTTACGCGAACACCGGGGAGCTGTTTTTT. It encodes CASSPYANTGELFF.

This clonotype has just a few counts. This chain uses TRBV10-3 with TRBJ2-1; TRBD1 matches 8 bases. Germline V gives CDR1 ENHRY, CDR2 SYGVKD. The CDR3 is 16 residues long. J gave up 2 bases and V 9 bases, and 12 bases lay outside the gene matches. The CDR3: CAISDDRGPAYNEQFF. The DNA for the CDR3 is TGTGCCATTTCGGACGACAGGGGTCCCGCCTACAATGAGCAGTTCTTC.

The CDR3 DNA reads TGCAGTGCTAGTTTGTTGGGTGAGGGGGAGCAGTACTTC. Amino acid sequence: CSASLLGEGEQYF. This sequence joins TRBV20-1 and TRBJ2-7; D tentatively fits TRBD1 or TRBD2 (5 bases each). The CDR3 consists of 13 residues. Trimming removed 3 bases at V and 7 bases at J, with 16 bases between. Germline-derived CDR1 and CDR2 are DFQATT and SNEGSKA (reference sequence).

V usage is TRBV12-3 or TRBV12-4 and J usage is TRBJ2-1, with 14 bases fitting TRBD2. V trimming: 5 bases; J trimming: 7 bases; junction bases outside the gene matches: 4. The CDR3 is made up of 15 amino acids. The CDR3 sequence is CASSRLAGGPNEQFF. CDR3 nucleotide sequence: TGTGCCAGCAGTCGACTAGCGGGGGGGCCAAATGAGCAGTTCTTC.

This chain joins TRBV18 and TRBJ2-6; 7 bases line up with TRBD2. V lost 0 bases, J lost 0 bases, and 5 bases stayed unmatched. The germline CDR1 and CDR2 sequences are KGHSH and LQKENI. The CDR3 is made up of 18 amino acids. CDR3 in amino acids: CASSPPVGGNSGANVLTF. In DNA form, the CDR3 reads TGTGCCAGCTCACCACCGGTGGGAGGGAACTCTGGGGCCAACGTCCTGACTTTC.

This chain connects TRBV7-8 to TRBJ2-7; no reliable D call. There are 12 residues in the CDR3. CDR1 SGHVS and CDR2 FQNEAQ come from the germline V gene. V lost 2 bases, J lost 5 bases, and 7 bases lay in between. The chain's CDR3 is CASSLRPDEQYF. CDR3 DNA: TGTGCCAGCAGCTTAAGACCCGACGAGCAGTACTTC.